These T cell receptor beta chains were read from a single sample in a study of T-cell reconstitution after alpha-beta-depleted transplantation in children. Via MiXCR, TCRdb re-called the PCR reads, giving one row per CDR3 protein. The sample has hundreds of thousands of distinct CDR3 sequences; approximately 10% are singletons. The material sequenced was PBMCs, taken before TCRalphabeta/CD19-depleted stem cell transplant. The origin of the receptors is a child younger than two with acute myeloid leukemia, due to receive a stem cell transplant. CDR3s include the opening cysteine and the closing phenylalanine or tryptophan. Fields, in order: clone size, J gene, D gene, V gene, CDR3 protein, CDR3 DNA. D genes are given only for firm matches. The size field is filled for only some rows; it gives once, few, many or a size class.

many TRBJ1-2 NA TRBV12-3/TRBV12-4 CASRRMTHENYGYTF TGTGCCAGCAGAAGGATGACCCACGAGAACTATGGCTACACCTTC
many TRBJ2-1 TRBD2 TRBV18 CASSPRTSSSYNEQFF TGTGCCAGCTCACCCCGGACTAGCAGCTCCTACAATGAGCAGTTCTTC
many TRBJ2-7 TRBD2 TRBV5-1 CASSPWAGGNYEQYF TGCGCCAGCTCCCCTTGGGCGGGAGGGAACTACGAGCAGTACTTC
NA TRBJ1-2 NA TRBV7-2 CASSPYYEGYTF TGTGCCAGCAGCCCCTACTATGAGGGCTACACCTTC
many TRBJ2-3 NA TRBV18 CASSPGPRVDTQYF TGTGCCAGCTCGCCCGGGCCTCGAGTGGATACGCAGTATTTT
many TRBJ1-2 NA TRBV12-3/TRBV12-4 CASRASGWEAF TGTGCCAGCAGGGCCTCGGGGTGGGAGGCTTTC
few TRBJ2-3 TRBD2 TRBV10-3 CAISRLAGSQDTQYF TGTGCCATCAGTCGACTAGCGGGAAGTCAAGATACGCAGTATTTT
many TRBJ2-7 TRBD1 TRBV10-2 CASAATGTSYEQYF TGCGCCAGTGCGGCGACAGGGACGTCCTACGAGCAGTACTTC
many TRBJ2-7 NA TRBV20-1 CSAMGGGPNEQYF TGCAGTGCTATGGGAGGGGGCCCTAACGAGCAGTACTTC
many TRBJ2-1 NA TRBV5-1 CASSGGAYFPWGEQFF TGCGCCAGCAGCGGTGGGGCCTACTTCCCCTGGGGGGAGCAGTTCTTC
many TRBJ2-3 NA TRBV11-2 CASSLEGIDTQYF TGTGCCAGCAGCTTAGAGGGGATAGATACGCAGTATTTT
NA TRBJ1-5 NA TRBV7-2 CASSLAGASGQPQHF TGTGCCAGCAGCTTAGCCGGGGCCTCCGGTCAGCCCCAGCATTTT
many TRBJ2-3 NA TRBV4-3 CASSQERREADTQYF TGCGCCAGCAGCCAAGAGAGGAGGGAAGCAGATACGCAGTATTTT
NA TRBJ1-4 NA TRBV7-9 CASSLVGVGAPNEKLFF TGTGCCAGCAGCTTAGTTGGCGTGGGGGCACCTAATGAAAAACTGTTTTTT
many TRBJ2-2 NA TRBV24-1 CATSETGRTGELFF TGTGCCACCAGTGAGACAGGGAGGACCGGGGAGCTGTTTTTT
NA TRBJ2-7 TRBD1 TRBV5-1 CASSLGWGQALF TGCGCCAGCAGCTTGGGCTGGGGACAGGCCCTTTTC
NA TRBJ1-5 NA TRBV23-1 CASSHEGRCNQPQHF TGCGCCAGCAGTCATGAGGGGAGATGCAATCAGCCCCAGCATTTT
many TRBJ2-3 TRBD1 TRBV19 CASSIGQGYTDTQYF TGTGCCAGTAGTATCGGACAGGGATACACAGATACGCAGTATTTT
NA TRBJ2-1 TRBD2 TRBV29-1 CSVTGTSGRAKYNEQFF TGCAGCGTCACCGGGACTAGCGGGAGGGCCAAATACAATGAGCAGTTCTTC
many TRBJ1-5 NA TRBV23-1 CASSQSFWAESPLTNQPQHF TGCGCCAGCAGTCAATCGTTTTGGGCAGAATCCCCACTAACTAATCAGCCCCAGCATTTT
few TRBJ2-5 NA TRBV6-1 CASSEALETQYF TGTGCCAGCAGTGAAGCGCTAGAGACCCAGTACTTC
NA TRBJ2-3 NA TRBV30 CAWSSKDTQYF TGTGCCTGGAGTTCGAAAGATACGCAGTATTTT
many TRBJ1-3 TRBD1 TRBV6-5 CASSLRQGSGNTIYF TGTGCCAGCAGTCTACGACAGGGCTCTGGAAACACCATATATTTT
many TRBJ2-3 NA TRBV10-2 CASSEFYPGRPTDTQYF TGCGCCAGCAGTGAGTTCTACCCGGGGAGACCCACCGATACGCAGTATTTT
NA TRBJ2-1 NA TRBV5-6 CASRIGVSSYNEQFF TGTGCCAGCAGGATAGGCGTCAGCTCCTACAATGAGCAGTTCTTC
many TRBJ2-3 NA TRBV7-2 CASSPKRDRTDTQYF TGTGCCAGCAGCCCAAAGCGGGACAGGACAGATACGCAGTATTTT
few TRBJ2-1 NA TRBV20-1 CSARPPGDKQFF TGCAGTGCTCGCCCCCCAGGGGACAAGCAGTTCTTC
many TRBJ1-1 NA TRBV3-1 CASSQVEVEGQAFF TGTGCCAGCAGCCAAGTTGAAGTGGAGGGACAAGCTTTCTTT
few TRBJ2-2 TRBD2 TRBV28 CASSLHSSGGDTGELFF TGTGCCAGCAGTTTGCATTCTAGCGGGGGGGACACCGGGGAGCTGTTTTTT
many TRBJ2-1 NA TRBV21-1 CASSNRQGTHEQFF TGTGCCAGCAGCAACCGACAGGGGACCCATGAGCAGTTCTTC
many TRBJ2-5 NA TRBV10-3 CAISASLATGQETQYF TGTGCCATCAGTGCATCACTAGCGACAGGCCAAGAGACCCAGTACTTC
many TRBJ2-1 TRBD2 TRBV6-1 CASRTGLAGHEQFF TGTGCCAGCAGAACGGGACTAGCGGGCCATGAGCAGTTCTTC
NA TRBJ1-6 NA TRBV19 CASNTGKVTPLHF TGTGCCAGTAACACTGGAAAAGTGACACCCCTCCACTTT
many TRBJ2-3 TRBD1 TRBV7-8 CASSSRGPSTDTQYF TGTGCCAGCAGCTCCAGGGGGCCCAGCACAGATACGCAGTATTTT
many TRBJ2-7 TRBD2 TRBV12-3/TRBV12-4 CASSPGLAGVTYEQYF TGTGCCAGCAGTCCGGGACTAGCGGGAGTCACATACGAGCAGTACTTC
many TRBJ1-1 NA TRBV30 CAWSGRAEAFF TGTGCCTGGAGTGGCAGGGCTGAAGCTTTCTTT
few TRBJ2-5 NA TRBV9 CASSVAGETQYF TGTGCCAGCAGCGTAGCGGGGGAGACCCAGTACTTC
many TRBJ2-6 NA TRBV9 CASRDTPSGANVLTF TGTGCCAGCAGGGACACTCCCTCTGGGGCCAACGTCCTGACTTTC
many TRBJ2-4 NA TRBV2 CASSQGGGLRIQYF TGTGCCAGCAGTCAAGGGGGGGGCCTTCGCATTCAGTACTTC
many TRBJ2-1 NA TRBV3-1 CASSKSASSYNEQFF TGTGCCAGCAGCAAGAGCGCGAGCTCCTACAATGAGCAGTTCTTC
few TRBJ2-1 TRBD2 TRBV5-4 CASRASGAYNEQFF TGTGCCAGCAGGGCTAGCGGTGCCTACAATGAGCAGTTCTTC
many TRBJ1-1 TRBD1 TRBV20-1 CSATGTANTEAFF TGCAGTGCTACCGGGACAGCTAACACTGAAGCTTTCTTT
many TRBJ1-5 TRBD1 TRBV12-3/TRBV12-4 CASSLPGTGGLGNQPQHF TGTGCCAGCAGTTTACCCGGGACAGGGGGCCTGGGCAATCAGCCCCAGCATTTT
NA TRBJ1-4 NA TRBV4-1 CASSQGAAGEKLFF TGCGCCAGCAGCCAAGGGGCAGCCGGCGAAAAACTGTTTTTT
NA TRBJ1-2 TRBD1 TRBV12-3/TRBV12-4 CASKNRGSYGYPF TGTGCCAGCAAGAACAGGGGATCTTATGGCTACCCCTTC
many TRBJ1-6 TRBD1 TRBV5-1 CASSLDPGQGNSPLHF TGCGCCAGCAGCTTGGACCCGGGACAGGGGAATTCACCCCTCCACTTT
many TRBJ2-7 NA TRBV3-1 CASSQAPGTQYEQYF TGTGCCAGCAGCCAAGCTCCTGGGACTCAGTACGAGCAGTACTTC
many TRBJ2-5 NA TRBV2 CAIQLRGGETQYF TGTGCCATCCAGCTGAGGGGCGGAGAGACCCAGTACTTC
many TRBJ2-4 NA TRBV28 CASAWRVKNIQYF TGTGCCAGCGCCTGGCGGGTCAAAAACATTCAGTACTTC
many TRBJ2-1 TRBD2 TRBV7-8 CASSFTDGGYNEQFF TGTGCCAGCAGCTTCACCGACGGGGGGTACAATGAGCAGTTCTTC
many TRBJ2-4 NA TRBV12-3/TRBV12-4 CASSRGNIQYF TGTGCCAGCAGTCGCGGGAACATTCAGTACTTC
many TRBJ2-7 TRBD2 TRBV7-2 CASSLGPGLAGVGQYF TGTGCCAGCAGCTTAGGTCCGGGACTAGCGGGAGTAGGGCAGTACTTC